The following is a T cell receptor (beta chain) sequence with its context. Its antigen is unidentified. Trimming removed 3 bases at V and 3 bases at J, with 8 bases between. Germline CDR1 and CDR2: MNHNS and SASEGT. The CDR3 totals 13 residues. Under the ViraFEST assay, PBMC were stimulated with viral peptide pools so that antigen-specific CD4+ T cells expanded. Sequencing was performed afterwards. Researchers isolated CD4+ T cells once 9 to 11 days of culture had elapsed. Each person got two doses of an mRNA SARS-CoV-2 vaccine, BNT162b2 or mRNA-1273. The sample is drawn from a study of vaccination effects on CD4 cells after COVID-19. Using immunoSEQ multiplex PCR, the repertoire was profiled, and TCRdb retains in-frame clones only, with some absent. Here the sample spans 20,000 to 30,000 clones, around 63% being singletons.

The TCR originated in a human donor who received a COVID-19 vaccine. The rearrangement uses TRBV6-1 and TRBJ1-1; D is undetermined. The sequenced sample was CD4+ T cells from PBMCs cultured with SARS-CoV-2 spike peptides, obtained after COVID-19 vaccination. The CDR3 sequence is CASSDGPYTEAFF. The CDR3 region has the DNA TGTGCCAGCAGTGACGGTCCGTACACTGAAGCTTTCTTT.